The 15 T cell receptor beta chains listed next were all sequenced from one sample in a study of T cell repertoires in cytomegalovirus infection. TCRdb reprocessed the reads with MiXCR, giving one entry per CDR3 protein. The sample holds fewer than 200,000 distinct CDR3 sequences, around 15% seen once. The sample taken for sequencing was PBMCs. All receptors derive from a human donor in good health (CMV status not recorded). Some clones in this sample may be carry-over from other donors' samples.

The J gene is TRBJ1-5, the V gene TRBV2, with D unresolved. V was shortened by 0 bases and J by 4 bases, with 10 bases between the two germline ends. Germline CDR1 reads SNHLY; CDR2 reads FYNNEI. The CDR3 runs 15 residues. The CDR3 sequence is CASSEANGPNQPQHF. In DNA form, the CDR3 reads TGTGCCAGCAGTGAAGCGAACGGACCGAATCAGCCCCAGCATTTT.

This clonotype was counted ten times or more. The genes are TRBV7-2 and TRBJ2-1; possible D gene TRBD2, 6 bases. The CDR3 sequence is 15 residues long. Deletions cut 6 bases from V and 4 bases from J, with 16 bases between. Germline V gene lookup returns CDR1 SGHTA and CDR2 FQGNSA. The CDR3: CASSLERVSYNEQFF. The CDR3, as DNA: TGTGCCAGCAGTCTTGAGCGGGTATCGTACAATGAGCAGTTCTTC.

In this sample, this clonotype turned up a few times. This chain links TRBV15 with TRBJ1-6; D is undetermined. The CDR3 spans 16 residues. Germline V gives CDR1 LNHNV, CDR2 YYDKDF (reference sequence). Trimming removed 3 bases at V and 0 bases at J, with 9 bases between. CDR3: CATSRGDGSYNSPLHF. DNA of the CDR3: TGTGCCACCAGCAGGGGAGATGGCTCCTATAATTCACCCCTCCACTTT.

This clonotype appeared many times. The CDR3: CASSLARDRVITSTDTQYF. Here the CDR3 DNA reads TGTGCCAGCAGCTTAGCCAGGGACAGGGTGATTACTAGCACAGATACGCAGTATTTT. The chain employs TRBV7-2 and TRBJ2-3; 9 bases map to TRBD1. This CDR3 has 19 residues. The germline V gene encodes CDR1 SGHTA and CDR2 FQGNSA. Trimming cost V 0 bases and J 0 bases; bases outside gene matches: 10.

This clonotype was detected only a few times. The V and J genes are TRBV5-4 and TRBJ2-2; no firm D call. Looked up from germline, CDR1 is SGHNT and CDR2 is YYREEE (reference sequence). Trimming stripped 1 base from V and 5 bases from J, with 9 bases between. The CDR3 contains 14 residues. This chain's CDR3 is CASSLYSGTGELFF. The CDR3 coding sequence is TGTGCCAGCAGCTTGTATAGTGGGACCGGGGAGCTGTTTTTT. Complete variable domain (other parts from reference TRBV5-4 and TRBJ2-2): ETGVTQSPTHLIKTRGQQVTLRCSSQSGHNTVSWYQQALGQGPQFIFQYYREEENGRGNFPPRFSGLQFPNYSSELNVNALELDDSALYLCASSLYSGTGELFFGEGSRLTVL.

This clonotype was observed a few times. V is TRBV7-9 and J is TRBJ1-2; the match to TRBD1 covers 7 bases. Trimming removed 4 bases from V and 1 base from J; junction bases left unmatched: 6. The CDR3 loop spans 15 amino acids. Per the germline V gene, CDR1 is SEHNR and CDR2 is FQNEAQ (reference sequence). The CDR3 spells CASSSWDSLNYGYTF. For the CDR3, the DNA is TGTGCCAGCAGCTCCTGGGACAGCCTTAACTATGGCTACACCTTC.

This clonotype was picked up a small number of times. The chain recombines TRBV20-1 with TRBJ2-7, with D tentatively TRBD1 (6 bases). Germline V gene data show CDR1 as DFQATT and CDR2 as SNEGSKA (reference sequence). V gave up 1 base and J gave up 2 bases, with 12 bases separating them. The CDR3 sequence is 14 residues long. The chain's CDR3 is CSARGQGSPYEQYF. The CDR3 region has the DNA TGCAGTGCTAGAGGCCAGGGGTCTCCCTACGAGCAGTACTTC.

This clonotype occurred many times. This chain links TRBV6-1 with TRBJ2-6; maybe TRBD1 (5 bases). The V and J ends lost 4 bases and 0 bases respectively, with 13 bases between them. Germline V lookup: CDR1 MNHNS, CDR2 SASEGT. There are 17 residues in the CDR3. The chain's CDR3 is CASSGRGTPSGANVLTF. The CDR3 DNA is TGTGCCAGCAGTGGAAGGGGAACCCCCTCTGGGGCCAACGTCCTGACTTTC.

This clonotype showed up just a few times. The chain uses TRBV6-5 and TRBJ1-4, with D unresolved. V lost 2 bases to trimming and J lost 12 bases, with 7 bases between them. Germline V lookup: CDR1 MNHEY, CDR2 SVGAGI. The CDR3 contains 11 residues. The DNA for the CDR3 is TGTGCCAGCAGTTACGGGAACCAACTGTTTTTT. This encodes CASSYGNQLFF.

This clonotype was counted ten times or more. The J gene is TRBJ2-7, the V gene TRBV7-6, with TRBD1 identical over 8 bases. Germline trimming cut 5 bases from V and 2 bases from J; bases unmatched to any gene: 8. The length of the CDR3 is 15 residues. The germline V gene encodes CDR1 SGHVS and CDR2 FNYEAQ. The CDR3 DNA reads as TGTGCCAGCAGCCCCAACCCGGGACAGGCCTACGAGCAGTACTTC. Amino acids: CASSPNPGQAYEQYF.

This rearrangement joins TRBV20-1 to TRBJ1-1; the match to TRBD1 covers 7 bases. CDR1 and CDR2 (germline): DFQATT, SNEGSKA (reference sequence). Trimming at V came to 6 bases and at J to 4 bases, leaving 5 bases not matched to a gene. The CDR3 runs 12 residues. The CDR3, as DNA: TGCAGTGCCATCCAGGGGGTCACTGAAGCTTTCTTT. It translates to CSAIQGVTEAFF.

This clonotype has just a few counts. The V call is TRBV20-1, the J call TRBJ1-1, with TRBD1 as a possible D gene (5 bases). Deletions cut 0 bases from V and 5 bases from J, with 13 bases between. Germline CDR1 DFQATT, CDR2 SNEGSKA (reference sequence). This CDR3 spans 14 amino acids. The CDR3 is CSARDGGGRTEAFF. The CDR3 DNA reads as TGCAGTGCTAGAGATGGGGGGGGAAGGACTGAAGCTTTCTTT.

This clonotype came up many times. The gene calls are TRBV6-1 and TRBJ2-3; a possible D gene is TRBD2 (5 bases). The germline V and J ends were trimmed by 6 bases and 0 bases, with 10 bases remaining between them. This CDR3 is 14 amino acids long. Germline lookup yields CDR1 MNHNS and CDR2 SASEGT. The CDR3 loop is CASSRGYSTDTQYF. DNA for the CDR3: TGTGCCAGCAGCCGCGGGTATAGCACAGATACGCAGTATTTT.

CDR3 DNA: TGTGCCAGCAGGCGTGACAGGGCCTTGACTGAAGCTTTCTTT. Protein product: CASRRDRALTEAFF. The chain links TRBV6-6 to TRBJ1-1; the match to TRBD1 covers 7 bases. Germline loops: CDR1 MNHNY, CDR2 SVGAGI (reference sequence). V was pared by 6 bases and J by 5 bases, with 9 bases of the junction left unmatched. CDR3 length equals 14 residues.

This clonotype was counted once. This sequence may be a read error, since a much larger clone differs from it by one base. In nucleotides, the CDR3 is TGTGCCAGCAGCTTAGATAGGATGTCCGTACATGAGCGGTTCTTC. Its translation is CASSLDRMSVHERFF. The chain joins TRBV7-2 to TRBJ2-1; D ambiguous. This CDR3 comprises 15 residues. In germline, CDR1 is SGHTA, CDR2 FQGNSA.